This T cell receptor (beta chain) came from a study of CD8 T cells in ankylosing spondylitis. Study results and caveats: It appeared that ankylosing spondylitis blood was characterized by a TCR beta motif of fewer than ten highly homologous variants. Significantly higher representation of disease-linked clones was reported for matched ankylosing spondylitis synovial fluid. Researchers report that disease-linked clones proved CD8+ and relatively rare in peripheral blood.

Libraries for TCR beta were made by quantitative 5'-RACE with molecular barcodes. A single record per CDR3 protein comes from TCRdb applying MiXCR to the 5' RACE reads. Found here are 390,000 or so distinct CDR3 sequences, about 22% of them singletons; the top ten hold 15% to 20%. Comment on this clonotype: Its antigen is unidentified.

CDR3 length equals 13 residues. Germline V gene lookup returns CDR1 KGHSH and CDR2 LQKENI. V dropped 2 bases and J dropped 3 bases, with 8 bases sitting between them. Material: blood, either unsorted or a sorted T cell fraction (not recorded which). The TCR originated in a male donor with ankylosing spondylitis. The V call is TRBV18, the J call TRBJ2-7; tentative D call: TRBD1 (5 bases). This CDR3 reads CASSPRTYYEQYF. CDR3 DNA: TGTGCCAGCTCACCAAGGACATACTACGAGCAGTACTTC.